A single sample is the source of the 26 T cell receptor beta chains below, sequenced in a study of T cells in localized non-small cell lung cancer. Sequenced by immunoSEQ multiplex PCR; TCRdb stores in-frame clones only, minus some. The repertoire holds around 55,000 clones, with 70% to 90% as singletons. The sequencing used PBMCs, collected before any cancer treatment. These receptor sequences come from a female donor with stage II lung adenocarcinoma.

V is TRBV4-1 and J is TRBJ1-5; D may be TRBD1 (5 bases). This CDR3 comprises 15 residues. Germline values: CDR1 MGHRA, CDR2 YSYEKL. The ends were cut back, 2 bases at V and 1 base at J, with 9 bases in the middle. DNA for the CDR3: TGCGCCAGCAGCCAAACAGACAGAAGCAATCAGCCCCAGCATTTT. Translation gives CASSQTDRSNQPQHF.

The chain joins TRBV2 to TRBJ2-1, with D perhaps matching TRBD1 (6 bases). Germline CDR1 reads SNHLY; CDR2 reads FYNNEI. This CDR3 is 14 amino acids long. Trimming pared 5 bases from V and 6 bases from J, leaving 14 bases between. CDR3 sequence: CASSTQGFGNEQFF. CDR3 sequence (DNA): TGTGCCAGCAGTACACAGGGTTTCGGCAATGAGCAGTTCTTC.

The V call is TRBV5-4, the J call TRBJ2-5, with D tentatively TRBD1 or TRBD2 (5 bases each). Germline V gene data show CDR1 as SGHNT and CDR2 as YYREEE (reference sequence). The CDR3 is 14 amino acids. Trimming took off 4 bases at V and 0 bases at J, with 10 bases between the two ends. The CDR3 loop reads CASSHGTDQETQYF. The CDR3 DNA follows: TGTGCCAGCAGCCACGGGACGGACCAAGAGACCCAGTACTTC. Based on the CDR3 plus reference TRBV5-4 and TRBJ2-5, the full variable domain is ETGVTQSPTHLIKTRGQQVTLRCSSQSGHNTVSWYQQALGQGPQFIFQYYREEENGRGNFPPRFSGLQFPNYSSELNVNALELDDSALYLCASSHGTDQETQYFGPGTRLLVL.

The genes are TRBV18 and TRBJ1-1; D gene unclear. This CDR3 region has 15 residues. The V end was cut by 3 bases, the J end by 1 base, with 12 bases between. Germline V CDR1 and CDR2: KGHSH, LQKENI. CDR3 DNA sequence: TGTGCCAGCTCACCGGGGAGCAGCTCGAACACTGAAGCTTTCTTT. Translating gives CASSPGSSSNTEAFF. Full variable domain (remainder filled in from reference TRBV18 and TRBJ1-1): NAGVMQNPRHLVRRRGQEARLRCSPMKGHSHVYWYRQLPEEGLKFMVYLQKENIIDESGMPKERFSAEFPKEGPSILRIQQVVRGDSAAYFCASSPGSSSNTEAFFGQGTRLTVV.

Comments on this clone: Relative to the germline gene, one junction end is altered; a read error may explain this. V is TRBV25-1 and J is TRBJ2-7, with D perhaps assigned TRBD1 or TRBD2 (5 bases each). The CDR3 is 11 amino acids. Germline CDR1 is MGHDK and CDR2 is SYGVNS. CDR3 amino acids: CANSEGYEQYF. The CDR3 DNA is TGTGCCAACAGTGAGGGGTACGAGCAGTACTTC.

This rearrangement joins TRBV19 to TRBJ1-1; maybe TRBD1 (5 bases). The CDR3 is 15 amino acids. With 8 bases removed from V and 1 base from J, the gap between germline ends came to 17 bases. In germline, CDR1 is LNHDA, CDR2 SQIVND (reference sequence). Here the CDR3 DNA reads TGTGCCAGTCTTCCAGAAGGGACTGAGAACACTGAAGCTTTCTTT. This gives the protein CASLPEGTENTEAFF.

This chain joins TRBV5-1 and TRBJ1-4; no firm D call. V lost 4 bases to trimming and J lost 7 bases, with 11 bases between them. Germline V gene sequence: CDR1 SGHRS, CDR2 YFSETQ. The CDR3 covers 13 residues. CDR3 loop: CASSGGRSEKLFF. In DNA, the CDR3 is TGCGCCAGCAGCGGTGGCCGGTCTGAAAAACTGTTTTTT.

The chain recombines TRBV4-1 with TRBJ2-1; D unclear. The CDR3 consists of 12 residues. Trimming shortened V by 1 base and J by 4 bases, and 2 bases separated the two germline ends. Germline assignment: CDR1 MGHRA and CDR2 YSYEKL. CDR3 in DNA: TGCGCCAGCAGCCAAGGATACAATGAGCAGTTCTTC. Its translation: CASSQGYNEQFF.

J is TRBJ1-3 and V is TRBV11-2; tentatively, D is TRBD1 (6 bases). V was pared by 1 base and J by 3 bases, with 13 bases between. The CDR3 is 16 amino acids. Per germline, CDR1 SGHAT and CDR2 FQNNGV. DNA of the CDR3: TGTGCCAGCAGCTTAGCAGTCGCCAGGGGTGGAAACACCATATATTTT. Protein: CASSLAVARGGNTIYF.

The CDR3 coding sequence is TGCGCCAGCCTTCGCAAAGGGAAAAAAAGCTCCTACGAGCAGTACTTC. It encodes CASLRKGKKSSYEQYF. This chain joins TRBV5-1 and TRBJ2-7; D unclear. Germline V gene lookup returns CDR1 SGHRS and CDR2 YFSETQ. The CDR3 runs 16 residues. The ends were cut back, 7 bases at V and 0 bases at J, with 20 bases in the middle.

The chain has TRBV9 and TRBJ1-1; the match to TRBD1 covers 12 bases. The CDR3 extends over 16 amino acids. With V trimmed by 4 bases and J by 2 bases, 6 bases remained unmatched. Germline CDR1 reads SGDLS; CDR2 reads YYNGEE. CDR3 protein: CASSWGTGGANTEAFF. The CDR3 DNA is TGTGCCAGCAGCTGGGGGACAGGGGGCGCAAACACTGAAGCTTTCTTT. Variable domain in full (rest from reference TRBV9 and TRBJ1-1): DSGVTQTPKHLITATGQRVTLRCSPRSGDLSVYWYQQSLDQGLQFLIQYYNGEERAKGNILERFSAQQFPDLHSELNLSSLELGDSALYFCASSWGTGGANTEAFFGQGTRLTVV.

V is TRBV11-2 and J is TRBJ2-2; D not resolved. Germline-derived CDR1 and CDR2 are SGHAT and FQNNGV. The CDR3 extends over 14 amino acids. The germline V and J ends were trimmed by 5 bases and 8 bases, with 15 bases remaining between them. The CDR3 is CASSPMSHPGELFF. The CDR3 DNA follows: TGTGCCAGCAGCCCAATGTCCCACCCGGGGGAGCTGTTTTTT.

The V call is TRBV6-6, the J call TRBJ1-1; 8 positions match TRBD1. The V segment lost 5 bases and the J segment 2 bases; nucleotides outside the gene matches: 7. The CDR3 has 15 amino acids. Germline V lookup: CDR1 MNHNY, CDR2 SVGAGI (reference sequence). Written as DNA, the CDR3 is TGTGCCAGCAGTCAATCCCAGGGGGCCAACACTGAAGCTTTCTTT. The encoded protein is CASSQSQGANTEAFF.

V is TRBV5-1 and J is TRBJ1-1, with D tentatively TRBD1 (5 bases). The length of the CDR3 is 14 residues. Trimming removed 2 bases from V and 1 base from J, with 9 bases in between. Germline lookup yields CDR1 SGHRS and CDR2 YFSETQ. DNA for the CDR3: TGCGCCAGCAGCTTCGGTGGGACGAACACTGAAGCTTTCTTT. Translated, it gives CASSFGGTNTEAFF.

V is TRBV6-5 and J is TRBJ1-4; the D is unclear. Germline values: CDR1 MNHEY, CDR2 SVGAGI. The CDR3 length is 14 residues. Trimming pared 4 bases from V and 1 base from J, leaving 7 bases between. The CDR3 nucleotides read TGTGCCAGCAGTTGGACGGTAACTAATGAAAAACTGTTTTTT. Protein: CASSWTVTNEKLFF.

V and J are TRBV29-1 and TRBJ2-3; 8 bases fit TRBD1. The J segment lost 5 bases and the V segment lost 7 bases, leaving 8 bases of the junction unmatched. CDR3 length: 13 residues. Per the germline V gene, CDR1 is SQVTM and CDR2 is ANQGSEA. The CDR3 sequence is CSDRDRLGDTQYF. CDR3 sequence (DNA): TGCAGCGACCGGGACAGGTTGGGAGATACGCAGTATTTT.

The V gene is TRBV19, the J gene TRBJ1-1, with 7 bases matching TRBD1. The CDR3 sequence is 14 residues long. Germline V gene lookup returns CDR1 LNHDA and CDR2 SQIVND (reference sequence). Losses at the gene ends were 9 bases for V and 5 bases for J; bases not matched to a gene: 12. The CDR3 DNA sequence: TGTGCCAGCAAAAAGGTGGGCAGGGGGACTGAAGCTTTCTTT. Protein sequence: CASKKVGRGTEAFF.

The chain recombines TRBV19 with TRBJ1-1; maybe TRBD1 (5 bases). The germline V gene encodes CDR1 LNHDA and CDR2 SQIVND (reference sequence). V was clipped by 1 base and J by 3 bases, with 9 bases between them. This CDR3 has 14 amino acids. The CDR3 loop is CASSIGGGDTEAFF. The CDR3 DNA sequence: TGTGCCAGTAGTATAGGGGGGGGTGACACTGAAGCTTTCTTT.

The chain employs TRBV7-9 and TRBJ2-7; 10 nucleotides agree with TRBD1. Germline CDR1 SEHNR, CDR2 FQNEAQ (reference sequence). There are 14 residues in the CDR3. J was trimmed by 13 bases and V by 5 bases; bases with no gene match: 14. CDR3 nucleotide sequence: TGTGCCAGCAGCACCACCGGGACAGGGGACTTGAGCTACTTC. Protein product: CASSTTGTGDLSYF.

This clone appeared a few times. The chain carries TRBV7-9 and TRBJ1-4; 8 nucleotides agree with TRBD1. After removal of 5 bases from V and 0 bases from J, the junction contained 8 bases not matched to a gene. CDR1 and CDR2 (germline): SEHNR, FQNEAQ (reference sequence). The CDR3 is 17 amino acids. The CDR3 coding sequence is TGTGCCAGCAGCCCACCGGGACAGGAAGCAACTAATGAAAAACTGTTTTTT. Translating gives CASSPPGQEATNEKLFF.

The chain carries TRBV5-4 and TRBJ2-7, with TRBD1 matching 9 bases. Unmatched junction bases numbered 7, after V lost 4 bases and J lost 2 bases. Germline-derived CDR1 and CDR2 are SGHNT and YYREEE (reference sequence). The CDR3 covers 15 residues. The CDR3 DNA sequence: TGTGCCAGCAGCCCCGGACGGGACAGGGCCTACGAGCAGTACTTC. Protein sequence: CASSPGRDRAYEQYF.

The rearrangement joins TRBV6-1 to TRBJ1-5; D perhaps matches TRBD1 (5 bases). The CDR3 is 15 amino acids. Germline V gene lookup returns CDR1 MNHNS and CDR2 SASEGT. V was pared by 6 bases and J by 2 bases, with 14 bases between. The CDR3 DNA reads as TGTGCCAGCAGCGCACGGACATCTGGCAATCAGCCCCAGCATTTT. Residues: CASSARTSGNQPQHF.

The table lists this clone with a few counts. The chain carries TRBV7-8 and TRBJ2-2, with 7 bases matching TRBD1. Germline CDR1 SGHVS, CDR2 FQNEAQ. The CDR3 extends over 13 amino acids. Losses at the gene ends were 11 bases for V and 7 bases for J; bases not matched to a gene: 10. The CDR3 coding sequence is TGTGCCGCTCAACAGGGGAACGGCGGGGAGCTGTTTTTT. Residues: CAAQQGNGGELFF. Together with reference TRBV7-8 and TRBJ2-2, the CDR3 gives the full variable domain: GAGVSQSPRYKVAKRGQDVALRCDPISGHVSLFWYQQALGQGPEFLTYFQNEAQLDKSGLPSDRFFAERPEGSVSTLKIQRTQQEDSAVYLCAAQQGNGGELFFGEGSRLTVL.

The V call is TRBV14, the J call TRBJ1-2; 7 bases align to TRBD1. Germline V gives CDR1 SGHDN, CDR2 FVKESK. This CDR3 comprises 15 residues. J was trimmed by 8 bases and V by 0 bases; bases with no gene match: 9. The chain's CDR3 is CASSQELRDSGGYTF. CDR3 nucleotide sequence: TGTGCCAGCAGCCAAGAACTTCGGGACAGCGGGGGCTACACCTTC.

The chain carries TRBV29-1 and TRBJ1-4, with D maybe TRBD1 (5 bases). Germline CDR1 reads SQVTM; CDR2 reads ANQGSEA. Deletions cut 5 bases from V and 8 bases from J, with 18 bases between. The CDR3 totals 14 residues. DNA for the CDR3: TGCAGCGTTCCTTCTACGATGGGGGGGGAAAAACTGTTTTTT. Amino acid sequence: CSVPSTMGGEKLFF.

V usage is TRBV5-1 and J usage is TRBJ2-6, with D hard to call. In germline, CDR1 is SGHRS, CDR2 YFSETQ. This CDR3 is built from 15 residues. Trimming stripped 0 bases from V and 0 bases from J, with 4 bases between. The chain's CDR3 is CASSLAGSGANVLTF. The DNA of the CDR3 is TGCGCCAGCAGCTTGGCGGGCTCTGGGGCCAACGTCCTGACTTTC.